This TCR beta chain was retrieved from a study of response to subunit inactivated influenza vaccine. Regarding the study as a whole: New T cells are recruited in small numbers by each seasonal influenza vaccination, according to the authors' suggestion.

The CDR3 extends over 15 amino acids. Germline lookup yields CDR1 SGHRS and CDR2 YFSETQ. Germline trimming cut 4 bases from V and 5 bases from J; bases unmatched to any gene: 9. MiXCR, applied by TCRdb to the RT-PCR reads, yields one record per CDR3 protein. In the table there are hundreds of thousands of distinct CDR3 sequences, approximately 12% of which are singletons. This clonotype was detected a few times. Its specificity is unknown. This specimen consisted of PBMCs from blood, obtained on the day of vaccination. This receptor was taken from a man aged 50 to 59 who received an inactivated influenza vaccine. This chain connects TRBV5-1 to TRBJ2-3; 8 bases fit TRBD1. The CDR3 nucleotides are TGCGCCAGCAGCCCGGAGACAGGGGCGGTAGATACGCAGTATTTT. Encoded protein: CASSPETGAVDTQYF.